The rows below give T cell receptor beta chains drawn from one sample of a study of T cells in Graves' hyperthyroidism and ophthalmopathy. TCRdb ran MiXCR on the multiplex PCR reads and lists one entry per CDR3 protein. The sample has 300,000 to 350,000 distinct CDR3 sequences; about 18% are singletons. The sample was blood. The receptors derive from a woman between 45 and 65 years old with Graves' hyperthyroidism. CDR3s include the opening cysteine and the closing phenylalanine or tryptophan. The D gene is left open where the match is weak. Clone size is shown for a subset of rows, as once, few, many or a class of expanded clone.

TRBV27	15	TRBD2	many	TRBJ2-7	TGTGCCAGCAGTTTATTAGCGGGAGTCGGCTACGAGCAGTACTTC	CASSLLAGVGYEQYF
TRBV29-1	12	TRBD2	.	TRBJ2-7	TGCAGCATTACTAGCGGATCCTACGAGCAGTACTTC	CSITSGSYEQYF
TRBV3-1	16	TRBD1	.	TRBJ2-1	TGTGCCAGCAGCCCCGGGACAGGGACCCCATTCAATGAGCAGTTCTTC	CASSPGTGTPFNEQFF
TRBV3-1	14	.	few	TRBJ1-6	TGTGCCAGCAGCCAGGGGGTTGCTAATTCACCCCTCCACTTT	CASSQGVANSPLHF
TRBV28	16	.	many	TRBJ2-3	TGTGCCAGCAGGCCGAGAGAGACAACCCGCACAGATACGCAGTATTTT	CASRPRETTRTDTQYF
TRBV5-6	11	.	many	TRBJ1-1	TGTGCCAGCAGCTCGGACGTTGAAGCTTTCTTT	CASSSDVEAFF
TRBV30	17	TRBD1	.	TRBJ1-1	TGTGCCTGGAGTGGGGGACAGGGGACGCTCATGAACACTGAAGCTTTCTTT	CAWSGGQGTLMNTEAFF
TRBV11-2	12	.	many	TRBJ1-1	TGTGCCAGCAGCCCCGGCCAGGTTGAAGCTTTCTTT	CASSPGQVEAFF
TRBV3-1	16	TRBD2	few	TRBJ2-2	TGTGCCAGCAGCGTTCTTGCGGGGGTGAGAACCGGGGAGCTGTTTTTT	CASSVLAGVRTGELFF
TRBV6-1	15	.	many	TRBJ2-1	TGTGCCAGCAGTGAATCCGCGAGAAGTGACAATGAGCAGTTCTTC	CASSESARSDNEQFF
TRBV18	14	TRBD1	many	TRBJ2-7	TGTGCCAGCTCACCTGGACAGGGTCGAGACGAGCAGTACTTC	CASSPGQGRDEQYF
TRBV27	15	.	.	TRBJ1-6	TGTGCCAGCAGTTCCTTGACAGGAGGAGATTCACCCCTCCACTTT	CASSSLTGGDSPLHF
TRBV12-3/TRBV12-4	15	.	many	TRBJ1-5	TGTGCCAGCAGTTTTGGGGGGGCGCGGAATCAGCCCCAGCATTTT	CASSFGGARNQPQHF
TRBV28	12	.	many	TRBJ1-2	TGTGCCAGCAGTTTATGGGGGGGGCCAGGCACCTTC	CASSLWGGPGTF
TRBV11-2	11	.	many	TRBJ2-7	TGTGCCAGCAGCATCTACTACGAGCAGTACTTC	CASSIYYEQYF
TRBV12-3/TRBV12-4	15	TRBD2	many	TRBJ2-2	TGTGCCAGCAGCCGGACTAGCGGGCACACCGGGGAGCTGTTTTTT	CASSRTSGHTGELFF
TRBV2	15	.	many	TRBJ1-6	TGTGCCAGCAGTGAAGGACAGGCCTATAATTCACCCCTCCACTTT	CASSEGQAYNSPLHF
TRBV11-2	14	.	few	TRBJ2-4	TGTGCCAGCAGCTATAATCTAGCCAAAAACATTCAGTACTTC	CASSYNLAKNIQYF
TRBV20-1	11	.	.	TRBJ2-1	TGCAGTGCTATTTTTAATGCTGAGCAGTTCTTC	CSAIFNAEQFF
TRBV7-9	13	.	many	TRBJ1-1	TGTGCCAGCATCGGTTCCCTATCCCGTGAAGCTTTCTTT	CASIGSLSREAFF
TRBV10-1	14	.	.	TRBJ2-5	TGCGCCAGCAGTGAAGGACGCGGCCAAGAGACCCAGTACTTC	CASSEGRGQETQYF
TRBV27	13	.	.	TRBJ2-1	TGTGCCAGCAGTTCGATCTTTGATGATGAGCAGTTCTTC	CASSSIFDDEQFF
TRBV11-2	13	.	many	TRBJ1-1	TGTGCCAGCAGCCACGACAGCGTCACTGAAGCTTTCTTT	CASSHDSVTEAFF
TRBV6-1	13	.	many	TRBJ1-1	TGTGCCAGCAGCATGGGGGGAAACACTGAAGCTTTCTTT	CASSMGGNTEAFF
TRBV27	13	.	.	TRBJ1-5	TGTGCCAGCAGTTATGGTCCGGGTCAGCCCCAGCATTTT	CASSYGPGQPQHF
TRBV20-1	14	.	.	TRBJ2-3	TGCAGTGCTAGAGATCAACTAAGGGTAGATACGCAGTATTTT	CSARDQLRVDTQYF
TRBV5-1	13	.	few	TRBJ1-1	TGCGCCAGCAGCCCCGCTCTTGGCACTGAAGCTTTCTTT	CASSPALGTEAFF
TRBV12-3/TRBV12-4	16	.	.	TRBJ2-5	TGTGCCAGCAGTGCGAGGACAGAGCGTTTGGGAGAGACCCAGTACTTC	CASSARTERLGETQYF
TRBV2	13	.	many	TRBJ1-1	TGTGCCAGCAGTGGCCTAACCGCCACTGAAGCTTTCTTT	CASSGLTATEAFF
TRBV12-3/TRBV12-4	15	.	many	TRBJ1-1	TGTGCCAGCATGATAGGGCGGACGCCGGGGACTGAAGCTTTCTTT	CASMIGRTPGTEAFF
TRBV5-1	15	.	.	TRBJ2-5	TGCGCCAGCAGCTTGGAAGTTGGAGTGCAAGAGACCCAGTACTTC	CASSLEVGVQETQYF
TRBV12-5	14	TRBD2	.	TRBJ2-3	TGTGCTAGTGGACGGCGGGGGTTGCCAGATACGCAGTATTTT	CASGRRGLPDTQYF
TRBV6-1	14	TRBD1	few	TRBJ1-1	TGTGCCAGCAGTGATACAGGGGGAGACACTGAAGCTTTCTTT	CASSDTGGDTEAFF
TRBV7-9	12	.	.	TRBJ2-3	TGTGCCAGCAGTCGCCATCCAGATACGCAGTATTTT	CASSRHPDTQYF
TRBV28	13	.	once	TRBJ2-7	TGTGCCAGCAGTTTTTTTACTAGCTACGAGCAGTACTTC	CASSFFTSYEQYF
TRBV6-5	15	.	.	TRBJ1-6	TGTGCCAGCAGTTACGAGGGACAAACTAATTCACCCCTCCACTTT	CASSYEGQTNSPLHF
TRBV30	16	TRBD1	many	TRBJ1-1	TGTGCCTGGGTCCGCTGGGACAGGGAGGCGAACACTGAAGCTTTCTTT	CAWVRWDREANTEAFF
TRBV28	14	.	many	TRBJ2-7	TGTGCCAGCAGTTTTGGGGGGAGGTTTTACGAGCAGTACTTC	CASSFGGRFYEQYF
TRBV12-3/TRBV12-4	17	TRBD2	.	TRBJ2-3	TGTGCCAGCAGTGCCCGGACTAGCGGGGGTTTTGCAGATACGCAGTATTTT	CASSARTSGGFADTQYF
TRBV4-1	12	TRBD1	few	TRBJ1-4	TGCGCCAGCAGTGGACAGGATGAAAAACTGTTTTTT	CASSGQDEKLFF
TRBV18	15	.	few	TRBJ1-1	TGTGCCAGCTCAGAGGTGGGTCCCCTTCCCACTGAAGCTTTCTTT	CASSEVGPLPTEAFF
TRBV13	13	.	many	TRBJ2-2	TGTGCCAGCAGTTATGCTTACACCGGGGAGCTGTTTTTT	CASSYAYTGELFF
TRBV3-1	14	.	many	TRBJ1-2	TGTGCCAGCAGCCAAGAAGGGGTCCTTTATGGCTACACCTTC	CASSQEGVLYGYTF